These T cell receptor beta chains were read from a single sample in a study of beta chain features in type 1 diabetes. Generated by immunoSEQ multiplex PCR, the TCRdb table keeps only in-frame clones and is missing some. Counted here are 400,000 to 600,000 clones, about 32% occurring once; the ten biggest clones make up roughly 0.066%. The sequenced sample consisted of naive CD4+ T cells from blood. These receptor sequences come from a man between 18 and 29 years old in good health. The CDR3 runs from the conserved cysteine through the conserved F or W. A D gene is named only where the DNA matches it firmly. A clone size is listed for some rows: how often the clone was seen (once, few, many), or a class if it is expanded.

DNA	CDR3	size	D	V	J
TGTGCCAGCAGCGTAGGACGGCTAGCCAAAAACATTCAGTACTTC	CASSVGRLAKNIQYF	-	-	TRBV9	TRBJ2-4
TGCGCCAGCAAGGACGGCTATGGCTACACCTTC	CASKDGYGYTF	few	-	TRBV5-1	TRBJ1-2
TGTGCCTGGAGTGTTGGGGACGGTACGCAGTATTTT	CAWSVGDGTQYF	few	-	TRBV30	TRBJ2-3
TGTGCCAGCAGTTTACGTGGGGCCAACGTCCTGACTTTC	CASSLRGANVLTF	-	-	TRBV28	TRBJ2-6
TGCAGCGGCGGAGGGACAGGGAGATCGGAGACCCAGTACTTC	CSGGGTGRSETQYF	-	TRBD1	TRBV29-1	TRBJ2-5
TGTGCCTGGGGAAGCGGGAGGGCCATAGATACGCAGTATTTT	CAWGSGRAIDTQYF	few	TRBD2	TRBV30	TRBJ2-3
TGCGCCAGCAGCCAAGACAGGGGGTTATACACCATATATTTT	CASSQDRGLYTIYF	-	TRBD1	TRBV4-1	TRBJ1-3
TGTGCCAGCGGACCGGGACAGGGAGGACGGGGCACCGATGAGCAGTTCTTC	CASGPGQGGRGTDEQFF	few	TRBD1	TRBV11-2	TRBJ2-1
TGTGCCAGCAGTTACCAGTCTATGGGCTACGAGCAGTACTTC	CASSYQSMGYEQYF	-	-	TRBV6-5	TRBJ2-7
TGCGCCAGCAGCCAAGATCTTCCCCGGCCTAGCGGGAAAGTTGATGAGCAGTTCTTC	CASSQDLPRPSGKVDEQFF	few	TRBD2	TRBV4-3	TRBJ2-1
TGTGCCATCAGTGACTCGAACACTGAAGCTTTCTTT	CAISDSNTEAFF	few	-	TRBV10-3	TRBJ1-1
TGTGCCTGGAGGCAACCCAACACTGAAGCTTTCTTT	CAWRQPNTEAFF	-	-	TRBV30	TRBJ1-1
TGCAGCGTTATCAGGGGAGGGAATGAGCAGTTCTTC	CSVIRGGNEQFF	few	-	TRBV29-1	TRBJ2-1
TGTGCCACCAGCAGCGAAAGGAGGGCGGGTAGCAATCAGCCCCAGCATTTT	CATSSERRAGSNQPQHF	-	-	TRBV15	TRBJ1-5
TGCAGCGTTCTTACTAGCGGGTGGGATGAGCAGTTCTTC	CSVLTSGWDEQFF	few	TRBD2	TRBV29-1	TRBJ2-1
TGTGCCAGCTGTCAATACTCCTACAATGAGCAGTTCTTC	CASCQYSYNEQFF	-	-	TRBV28	TRBJ2-1
TGTGCCACCAGCCTTGGACAGGATCGAGCTTTCTTT	CATSLGQDRAFF	few	TRBD1	TRBV15	TRBJ1-1
TGTGCCTGGAGTGAGGGAGTCTACGAGCAGTACTTC	CAWSEGVYEQYF	-	-	TRBV30	TRBJ2-7
TGTGCCAGCTCACCACCTCCCGCTAGCGGGAATAACAATGAGCAGTTCTTC	CASSPPPASGNNNEQFF	-	TRBD2	TRBV18	TRBJ2-1
TGCGCCAGCAGCCAAGTGGTTGGACTAGCGGGAGGAGAGACCCAGTACTTC	CASSQVVGLAGGETQYF	few	TRBD2	TRBV4-1	TRBJ2-5
TGTGCCAGCAGTGTAGCGAACACTGAAGCTTTCTTT	CASSVANTEAFF	once	-	TRBV6-1	TRBJ1-1
TGTGCCATCAGTGATACCGAGGCCCAGTACTTC	CAISDTEAQYF	-	-	TRBV10-3	TRBJ2-5
TGTGCCTGGAGTCCAACTAGTTTCACAGATACGCAGTATTTT	CAWSPTSFTDTQYF	-	-	TRBV30	TRBJ2-3
TGTGCCTGGAGGGAGACAGGACGCTACGAGCAGTACTTC	CAWRETGRYEQYF	few	-	TRBV30	TRBJ2-7
TGTGCCAGCAGCCCAAAAGAGACCCAGTACTTC	CASSPKETQYF	-	-	TRBV7-2	TRBJ2-5
TGTGCCAGCAACAGCCGCAGGGACACTGAAGCTTTCTTT	CASNSRRDTEAFF	-	-	TRBV6-5	TRBJ1-1
TGCAGCGTCTCAGGGACAGATACGCAGTATTTT	CSVSGTDTQYF	-	-	TRBV29-1	TRBJ2-3
TGTGCCAGCAGCTTTGATGTGCGGTTCACAGATACGCAGTATTTT	CASSFDVRFTDTQYF	-	-	TRBV5-6	TRBJ2-3
TGTGCCAGCAGTTTCCGGGACAGGGGGTACGAGCAGTACTTC	CASSFRDRGYEQYF	few	TRBD1	TRBV27	TRBJ2-7
TGTGCCAGCAGCCTTAAGAGCGGGAGTGGTATGGATGAGCAGTTCTTC	CASSLKSGSGMDEQFF	-	TRBD2	TRBV7-9	TRBJ2-1
TGTGCCAGCAGCTTAGCGTACAGGGGGTCTAACTATGGCTACACCTTC	CASSLAYRGSNYGYTF	-	TRBD1	TRBV7-2	TRBJ1-2
TGTGCCTGGAGTGTAAGCCTGGGGGGGGAGCAGTACTTC	CAWSVSLGGEQYF	-	TRBD2	TRBV30	TRBJ2-7
TGTGCCACGTCCGGGACTAGCGGTTCCTACGAGCAGTACTTC	CATSGTSGSYEQYF	-	TRBD2	TRBV10-3	TRBJ2-7
TGTGCCAGCACCTCGGGGACGGTATACAATGAGCAGTTCTTC	CASTSGTVYNEQFF	-	-	TRBV7-2	TRBJ2-1
TGTGCCTGGAGTGTCCGCAGAACCTACGAGCAGTACTTC	CAWSVRRTYEQYF	-	-	TRBV30	TRBJ2-7
TGTGCCTGGAGTGGATTGGTTTACGGTGCCCAGCATTTT	CAWSGLVYGAQHF	few	-	TRBV30	TRBJ1-5
TGTGCCAGCAGCTTAGACCGGACTAGCGGCTACAATGAGCAGTTCTTC	CASSLDRTSGYNEQFF	few	TRBD2	TRBV13	TRBJ2-1
TGTGCCATCAGTGAGTCTCCGGGACTAGCGGGAGGAACCTACAATGAGCAGTTCTTC	CAISESPGLAGGTYNEQFF	-	TRBD2	TRBV10-3	TRBJ2-1
TGTGCCTGGGTGATAGCGGGCCCTCGGAATGAGCAGTTCTTC	CAWVIAGPRNEQFF	few	TRBD2	TRBV30	TRBJ2-1
TGTGCGTCGACAGAACAATTGAACACTGAAGCTTTCTTT	CASTEQLNTEAFF	-	-	TRBV30	TRBJ1-1
TGTGCCAGCACTCCTCGGGAGAGCTACTACGAGCAGTACTTC	CASTPRESYYEQYF	few	-	TRBV6-5	TRBJ2-7
TGCGCCAGCAGCCATGAGGGAGGGACTGGGGCCAACGTCCTGACTTTC	CASSHEGGTGANVLTF	few	TRBD2	TRBV4-3	TRBJ2-6
TGTGCCAGCAGCGTAGCGGGACAGACAGATACGCAGTATTTT	CASSVAGQTDTQYF	-	TRBD1	TRBV9	TRBJ2-3
TGTGCCTGGAGTGTTGGCGGATCCACCTACGAGCAGTACTTC	CAWSVGGSTYEQYF	-	-	TRBV30	TRBJ2-7
TGTGCCAGCGGGCGGACGCGATCGAACACTGAAGCTTTCTTT	CASGRTRSNTEAFF	-	-	TRBV2	TRBJ1-1
TGCGCCAGCAGCTTGGGGGCGGCAGAGACCCAGTACTTC	CASSLGAAETQYF	-	-	TRBV5-1	TRBJ2-5
TGTGCCAGCAGCGATCGAGTCCTTAACATTCAGTACTTC	CASSDRVLNIQYF	few	-	TRBV21-1	TRBJ2-4
TGTGCCAGCAGTTACCAAGTAGGAGTCACCGGGGAGCTGTTTTTT	CASSYQVGVTGELFF	once	-	TRBV6-6	TRBJ2-2
TGCGCCAGCAGCTCGGGTAGACTAGCGGGAGGCCAAGAGACCCAGTACTTC	CASSSGRLAGGQETQYF	-	TRBD2	TRBV5-1	TRBJ2-5
TGTGCCAGCAGCTTCAACTCACTACTAGCGACCCCGGGGAATGAGCAGTTCTTC	CASSFNSLLATPGNEQFF	-	TRBD2	TRBV9	TRBJ2-1
TGTGCCAGCAGCTTGGGACAGGTGGAGACCCAGTACTTC	CASSLGQVETQYF	few	-	TRBV5-4	TRBJ2-5
TGTGCCTGGAGTGTAAAAGCGGGGTTCTACAATGAGCAGTTCTTC	CAWSVKAGFYNEQFF	few	TRBD2	TRBV30	TRBJ2-1
TGCGCCAGCAGCGGTGGGGGACGCACAGATACGCAGTATTTT	CASSGGGRTDTQYF	-	-	TRBV4-3	TRBJ2-3
TGTGCCAGCAGCTTACCACGTCAGGGTGACACCGGGGAGCTGTTTTTT	CASSLPRQGDTGELFF	few	-	TRBV13	TRBJ2-2